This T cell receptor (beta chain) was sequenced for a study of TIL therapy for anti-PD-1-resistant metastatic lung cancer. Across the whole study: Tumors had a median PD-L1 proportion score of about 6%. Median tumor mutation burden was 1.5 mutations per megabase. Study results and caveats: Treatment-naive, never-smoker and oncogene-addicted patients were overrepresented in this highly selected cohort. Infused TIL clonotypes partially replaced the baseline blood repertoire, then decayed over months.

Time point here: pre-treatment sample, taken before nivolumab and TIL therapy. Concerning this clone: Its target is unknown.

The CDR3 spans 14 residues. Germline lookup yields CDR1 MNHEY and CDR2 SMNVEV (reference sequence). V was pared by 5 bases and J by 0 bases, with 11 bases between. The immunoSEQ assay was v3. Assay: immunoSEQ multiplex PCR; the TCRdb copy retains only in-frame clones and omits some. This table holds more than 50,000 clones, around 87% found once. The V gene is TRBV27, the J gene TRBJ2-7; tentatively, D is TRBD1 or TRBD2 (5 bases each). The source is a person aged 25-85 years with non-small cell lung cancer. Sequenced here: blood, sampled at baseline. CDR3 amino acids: CASSPGTHSYEQYF. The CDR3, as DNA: TGTGCCAGCAGTCCTGGGACCCACTCCTACGAGCAGTACTTC.